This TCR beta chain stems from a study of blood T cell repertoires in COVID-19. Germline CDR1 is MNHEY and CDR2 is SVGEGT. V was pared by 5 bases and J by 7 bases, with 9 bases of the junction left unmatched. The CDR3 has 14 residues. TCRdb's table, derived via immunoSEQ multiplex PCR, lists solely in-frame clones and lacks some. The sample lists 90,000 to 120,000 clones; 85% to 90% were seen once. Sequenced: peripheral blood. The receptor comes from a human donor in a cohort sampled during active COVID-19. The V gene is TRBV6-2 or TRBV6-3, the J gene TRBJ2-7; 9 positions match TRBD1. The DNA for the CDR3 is TGTGCCAGCAGTCAGGGACAGGGACGAGGGGAGCAGTACTTC. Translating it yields CASSQGQGRGEQYF.